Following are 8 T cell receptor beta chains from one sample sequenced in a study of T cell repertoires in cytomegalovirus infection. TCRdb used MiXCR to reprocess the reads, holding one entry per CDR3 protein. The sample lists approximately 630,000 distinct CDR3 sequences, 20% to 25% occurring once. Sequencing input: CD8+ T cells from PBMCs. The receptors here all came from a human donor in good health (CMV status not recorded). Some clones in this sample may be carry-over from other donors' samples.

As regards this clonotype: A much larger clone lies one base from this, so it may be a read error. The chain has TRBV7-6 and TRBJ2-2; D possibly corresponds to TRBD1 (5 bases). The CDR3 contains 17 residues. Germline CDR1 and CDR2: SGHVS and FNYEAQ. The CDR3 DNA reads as TGTGCCAACAGCTTAAGATCCAGGGTGACCGGGACCGGGGAGCTGTTTTTT. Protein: CANSLRSRVTGTGELFF.

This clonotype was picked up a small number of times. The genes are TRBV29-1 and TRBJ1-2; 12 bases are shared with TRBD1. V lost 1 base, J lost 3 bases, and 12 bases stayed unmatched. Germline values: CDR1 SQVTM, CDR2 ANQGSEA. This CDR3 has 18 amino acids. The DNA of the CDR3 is TGCAGCGTTGAAGTCTTCCGGGACAGGGGGCCGTTCGACTATGGCTACACCTTC. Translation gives CSVEVFRDRGPFDYGYTF.

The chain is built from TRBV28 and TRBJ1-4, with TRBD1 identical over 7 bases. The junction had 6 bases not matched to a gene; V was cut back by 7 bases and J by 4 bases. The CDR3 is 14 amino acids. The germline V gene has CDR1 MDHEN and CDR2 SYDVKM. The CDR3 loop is CASTPTGRNEKLFF. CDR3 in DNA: TGTGCCAGCACCCCGACAGGGCGTAATGAAAAACTGTTTTTT.

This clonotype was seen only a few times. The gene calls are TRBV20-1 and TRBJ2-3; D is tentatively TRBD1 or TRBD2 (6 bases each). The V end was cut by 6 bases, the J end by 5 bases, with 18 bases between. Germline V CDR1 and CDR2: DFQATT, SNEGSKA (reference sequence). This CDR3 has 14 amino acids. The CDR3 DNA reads TGCAGTGCCGGTGGGGGGCTCGGAGGAGATACGCAGTATTTT. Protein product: CSAGGGLGGDTQYF.

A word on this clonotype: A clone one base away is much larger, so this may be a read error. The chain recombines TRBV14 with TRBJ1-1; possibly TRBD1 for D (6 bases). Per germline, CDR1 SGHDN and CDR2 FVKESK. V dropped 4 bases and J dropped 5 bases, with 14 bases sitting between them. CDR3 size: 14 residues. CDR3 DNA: TGTGCCAGCAGCCGAGCGTGGGGGGCAACTGAAGCTTTCTTT. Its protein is CASSRAWGATEAFF.

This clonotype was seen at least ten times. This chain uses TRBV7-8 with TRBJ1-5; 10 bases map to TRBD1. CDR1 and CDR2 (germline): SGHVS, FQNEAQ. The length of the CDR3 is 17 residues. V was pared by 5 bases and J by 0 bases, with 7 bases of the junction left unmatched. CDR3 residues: CASSQWTGGYSNQPQHF. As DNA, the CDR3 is TGTGCCAGCAGCCAGTGGACAGGGGGATATAGCAATCAGCCCCAGCATTTT.

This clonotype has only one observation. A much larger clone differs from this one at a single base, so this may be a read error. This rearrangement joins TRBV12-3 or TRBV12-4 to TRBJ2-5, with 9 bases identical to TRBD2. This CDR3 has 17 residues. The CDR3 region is CASSDDSSGVNQETQNF. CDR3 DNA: TGTGCCAGCAGCGACGATTCTAGCGGGGTGAACCAAGAGACCCAGAACTTC.

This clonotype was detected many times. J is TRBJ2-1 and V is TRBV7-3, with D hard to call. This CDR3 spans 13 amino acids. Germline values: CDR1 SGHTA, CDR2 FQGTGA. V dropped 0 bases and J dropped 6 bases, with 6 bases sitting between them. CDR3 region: CASSLTSINEQFF. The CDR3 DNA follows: TGTGCCAGCAGCTTAACCAGTATCAATGAGCAGTTCTTC. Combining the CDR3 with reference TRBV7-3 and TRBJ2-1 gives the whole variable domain GAGVSQTPSNKVTEKGKYVELRCDPISGHTALYWYRQSLGQGPEFLIYFQGTGAADDSGLPNDRFFAVRPEGSVSTLKIQRTERGDSAVYLCASSLTSINEQFFGPGTRLTVL.